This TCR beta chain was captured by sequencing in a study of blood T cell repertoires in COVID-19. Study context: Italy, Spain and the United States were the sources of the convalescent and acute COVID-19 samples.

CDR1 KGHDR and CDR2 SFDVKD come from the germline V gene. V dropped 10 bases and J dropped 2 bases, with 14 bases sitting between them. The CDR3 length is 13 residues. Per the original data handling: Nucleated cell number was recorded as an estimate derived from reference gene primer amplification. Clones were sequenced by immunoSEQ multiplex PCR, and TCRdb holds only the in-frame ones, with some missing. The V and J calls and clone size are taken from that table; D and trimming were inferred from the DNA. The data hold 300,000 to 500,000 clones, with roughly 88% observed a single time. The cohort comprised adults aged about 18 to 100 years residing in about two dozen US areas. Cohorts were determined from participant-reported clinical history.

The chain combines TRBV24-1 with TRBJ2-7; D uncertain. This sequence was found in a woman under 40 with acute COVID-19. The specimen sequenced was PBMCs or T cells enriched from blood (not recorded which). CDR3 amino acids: CATPGEATYEQYF. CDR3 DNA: TGTGCCACTCCCGGTGAGGCGACCTACGAGCAGTACTTC.